These T cell receptor beta chains were read from a single sample in a study of B cell selection in AIRE deficiency. Using immunoSEQ multiplex PCR, the repertoire was profiled, and TCRdb retains in-frame clones only, with some absent. The sample lists tens of thousands of clones; more than 95% were seen once. Sequenced material: conventional CD4+ T cells sorted from PBMCs. These TCRs come from a human donor with AIRE deficiency. Each CDR3 is given with its conserved first and last residue. Fields, in order: V gene, J gene, D gene, clone size, CDR3 DNA, CDR3 protein. The D gene is left open where the match is weak. For some rows the clone size is stated as once, few or many, or as a class when expanded; others skip it.

v_gene: TRBV6-5
j_gene: TRBJ1-1
d_gene: NA
abundance: NA
CDR3nt: TGTGCCAGCAGTTCCCAGGCCACTGAAGCTTTCTTT
CDR3aa: CASSSQATEAFF

v_gene: TRBV15
j_gene: TRBJ1-3
d_gene: NA
abundance: NA
CDR3nt: TGTGCCTCTCGGGCGTCCTCTGGAAACACCATATATTTT
CDR3aa: CASRASSGNTIYF

v_gene: TRBV5-5
j_gene: TRBJ2-3
d_gene: NA
abundance: NA
CDR3nt: TGTGCCAGCAGCTTGGGTGGGGTGGCAGATACGCAGTATTTT
CDR3aa: CASSLGGVADTQYF

v_gene: TRBV5-4
j_gene: TRBJ2-6
d_gene: NA
abundance: NA
CDR3nt: TGTGCCAGCAGCTCCTCAGGGACTGGGGCCAACGTCCTGACTTTC
CDR3aa: CASSSSGTGANVLTF

v_gene: TRBV12-5
j_gene: TRBJ2-7
d_gene: NA
abundance: NA
CDR3nt: TGTGCTAGTGGTTTGCCCCGTGACAGCGGAGTACGTTGGGAGCAGTACTTC
CDR3aa: CASGLPRDSGVRWEQYF

v_gene: TRBV5-5
j_gene: TRBJ2-3
d_gene: NA
abundance: NA
CDR3nt: TGTGCCAGCAGCGCGTGGTCCCCAGATACGCAGTATTTT
CDR3aa: CASSAWSPDTQYF

v_gene: TRBV9
j_gene: TRBJ2-7
d_gene: TRBD1
abundance: NA
CDR3nt: TGTGCCAGCAGCGTTGGACAGGGGGCAGGGTACGAGCAGTACTTC
CDR3aa: CASSVGQGAGYEQYF

v_gene: TRBV19
j_gene: TRBJ2-7
d_gene: NA
abundance: NA
CDR3nt: TGTGCCAGTAGTATGGGGTGGGCTCCGTGGGATGCCACCTACGAGCAGTACTTC
CDR3aa: CASSMGWAPWDATYEQYF

v_gene: TRBV11-3
j_gene: TRBJ2-3
d_gene: NA
abundance: NA
CDR3nt: TGTGCCAGCAGCCAGCGGGCCACAGATACGCAGTATTTT
CDR3aa: CASSQRATDTQYF

v_gene: TRBV9
j_gene: TRBJ2-3
d_gene: TRBD2
abundance: NA
CDR3nt: TGTGCCAGCAGCGTCTACACGACTAGCGGGACCACAGATACGCAGTATTTT
CDR3aa: CASSVYTTSGTTDTQYF

v_gene: TRBV5-8
j_gene: TRBJ2-1
d_gene: TRBD2
abundance: NA
CDR3nt: TGTGCCAGCAGCTTGGCTAGCGGGAGGTTGATTGGGAATGAGCAGTTCTTC
CDR3aa: CASSLASGRLIGNEQFF

v_gene: TRBV15
j_gene: TRBJ2-1
d_gene: TRBD2
abundance: once
CDR3nt: TGTGCCACCAGCAGACTAGCGGGGGCCGCCTACAATGAGCAGTTCTTC
CDR3aa: CATSRLAGAAYNEQFF

v_gene: TRBV18
j_gene: TRBJ2-5
d_gene: NA
abundance: NA
CDR3nt: TGTGCCAGCTCACCTCCGGGACGACAAGAGACCCAGTACTTC
CDR3aa: CASSPPGRQETQYF

v_gene: TRBV2
j_gene: TRBJ2-7
d_gene: NA
abundance: NA
CDR3nt: TGTGCCAGCAGTGAAATTGGGGGTCACGAGCAGTACTTC
CDR3aa: CASSEIGGHEQYF

v_gene: TRBV28
j_gene: TRBJ1-2
d_gene: NA
abundance: NA
CDR3nt: TGTGCCAGCAGTTCCTATGGCTACACCTTC
CDR3aa: CASSSYGYTF

v_gene: TRBV7-8
j_gene: TRBJ2-7
d_gene: NA
abundance: NA
CDR3nt: TGTGCCAGCAGCTTAGCGCCGCGGAGTTACGAGCAGTACTTC
CDR3aa: CASSLAPRSYEQYF

v_gene: TRBV9
j_gene: TRBJ2-2
d_gene: TRBD2
abundance: NA
CDR3nt: TGTGCCAGCAGCGTAGCTGGGACTAGCGGGACTGGGGAGCTGTTTTTT
CDR3aa: CASSVAGTSGTGELFF

v_gene: TRBV18
j_gene: TRBJ1-6
d_gene: NA
abundance: NA
CDR3nt: TGTGCCAGCTCACCCTTAGGGGAATTATTTGCACCCCTCCACTTT
CDR3aa: CASSPLGELFAPLHF

v_gene: TRBV6-5
j_gene: TRBJ1-2
d_gene: NA
abundance: NA
CDR3nt: TGTGCCAGCAGTTACTCGGGGGGGAGAGGCTACACCTTC
CDR3aa: CASSYSGGRGYTF

v_gene: TRBV5-4
j_gene: TRBJ2-5
d_gene: TRBD1
abundance: NA
CDR3nt: TGTGCCAGCAGCTTCAGGGGGCTGCAAGAGACCCAGTACTTC
CDR3aa: CASSFRGLQETQYF

v_gene: TRBV7-6
j_gene: TRBJ2-6
d_gene: NA
abundance: NA
CDR3nt: TGTGCCAGCAGCTTTGGGTCCCCCGTCCTGACTTTC
CDR3aa: CASSFGSPVLTF

v_gene: TRBV7-3
j_gene: TRBJ2-5
d_gene: TRBD2
abundance: NA
CDR3nt: TGTGCCAGCAGCCGGGGCGGGAGTGGAGAGACCCAGTACTTC
CDR3aa: CASSRGGSGETQYF

v_gene: TRBV9
j_gene: TRBJ2-6
d_gene: NA
abundance: NA
CDR3nt: TGTGCCAGCAGCGTAGGACAGGACTCTGGGGCCAACGTCCTGACTTTC
CDR3aa: CASSVGQDSGANVLTF

v_gene: TRBV18
j_gene: TRBJ2-3
d_gene: TRBD1
abundance: NA
CDR3nt: TGTGCCAGCTCACTCGGACAGGGAGAGGGCACAGATACGCAGTATTTT
CDR3aa: CASSLGQGEGTDTQYF

v_gene: TRBV30
j_gene: TRBJ1-1
d_gene: TRBD1
abundance: NA
CDR3nt: TGTGCCTGGAGGGGACAGGATGGGGCGAACACTGAAGCTTTCTTT
CDR3aa: CAWRGQDGANTEAFF

v_gene: TRBV27
j_gene: TRBJ1-2
d_gene: TRBD1
abundance: once
CDR3nt: TGTGCCAGCAGATTGGACAGGGGCGATGGCTACACCTTC
CDR3aa: CASRLDRGDGYTF

v_gene: TRBV9
j_gene: TRBJ2-1
d_gene: TRBD1
abundance: once
CDR3nt: TGTGCCAGCAGCGTAGGACAGGGAGTTTGGGGGGAGCAGTTCTTC
CDR3aa: CASSVGQGVWGEQFF

v_gene: TRBV30
j_gene: TRBJ2-6
d_gene: NA
abundance: NA
CDR3nt: TGTGGCTGGGAGGCAGCTGGGGCCAACGTCCTGACTTTC
CDR3aa: CGWEAAGANVLTF

v_gene: TRBV5-1
j_gene: TRBJ2-4
d_gene: TRBD1
abundance: NA
CDR3nt: TGCGCCAGCAGTCTGGATTTTAGGACAGGGAGTGGCATTCAGTACTTC
CDR3aa: CASSLDFRTGSGIQYF

v_gene: TRBV18
j_gene: TRBJ2-1
d_gene: TRBD2
abundance: once
CDR3nt: TGTGCCAGCTCACCCCCGGGGCTAGCGGGAAGGGATGAGCAGTTCTTC
CDR3aa: CASSPPGLAGRDEQFF

v_gene: TRBV7-2
j_gene: TRBJ2-7
d_gene: NA
abundance: NA
CDR3nt: TGTGCCAGCAGCTTTAGTTGGGAGCCCTACTACGAGCAGTACTTC
CDR3aa: CASSFSWEPYYEQYF

v_gene: TRBV7-2
j_gene: TRBJ1-2
d_gene: NA
abundance: NA
CDR3nt: TGTGCCAGCAGCTTTTGGAGATTTGGCTACACCTTC
CDR3aa: CASSFWRFGYTF

v_gene: TRBV4-1
j_gene: TRBJ2-3
d_gene: TRBD2
abundance: NA
CDR3nt: TGCGCCAGCAGCCAAGTGATGGCGGGAGGTCCAGATACGCAGTATTTT
CDR3aa: CASSQVMAGGPDTQYF

v_gene: TRBV11-2
j_gene: TRBJ2-6
d_gene: NA
abundance: NA
CDR3nt: TGTGCCAGCAGCTTAGTCGCTGGCTGGGGGGCCAACGTCCTGACTTTC
CDR3aa: CASSLVAGWGANVLTF

v_gene: TRBV27
j_gene: TRBJ2-7
d_gene: TRBD2
abundance: NA
CDR3nt: TGTGCCAGCAGTTTTAGCGGGAGAGAGGCCTACGAGCAGTACTTC
CDR3aa: CASSFSGREAYEQYF

v_gene: TRBV7-2
j_gene: TRBJ1-5
d_gene: NA
abundance: NA
CDR3nt: TGTGCCAGCAGCTTAGATGGCGCGGTCAATCAGCCCCAGCATTTT
CDR3aa: CASSLDGAVNQPQHF

v_gene: TRBV6-8
j_gene: TRBJ2-7
d_gene: NA
abundance: NA
CDR3nt: TGTGCCAGCAGGCAGGGGCACTACGAGCAGTACTTC
CDR3aa: CASRQGHYEQYF

v_gene: TRBV10-3
j_gene: TRBJ2-7
d_gene: TRBD1
abundance: NA
CDR3nt: TGTGCCATCAGAAGGACAGGGGGCACTTCCTACGAGCAGTACTTC
CDR3aa: CAIRRTGGTSYEQYF

v_gene: TRBV10-3
j_gene: TRBJ2-1
d_gene: TRBD2
abundance: NA
CDR3nt: TGTGCCATCAGTGAAGCGGGACTGAGAAGCGCCCATGAGCAGTTCTTC
CDR3aa: CAISEAGLRSAHEQFF

v_gene: TRBV5-4
j_gene: TRBJ1-6
d_gene: NA
abundance: NA
CDR3nt: TGTGCCAGCAGCTTGGGGTCGGGAGGATCTTATAATTCACCCCTCCACTTT
CDR3aa: CASSLGSGGSYNSPLHF

v_gene: TRBV20-1
j_gene: TRBJ2-7
d_gene: NA
abundance: NA
CDR3nt: TGCAGTGCTAGTGTAGACGAGCAGTACTTC
CDR3aa: CSASVDEQYF

v_gene: TRBV5-1
j_gene: TRBJ2-1
d_gene: NA
abundance: NA
CDR3nt: TGCGCCAGCAGCTTGCCCTCGGGCGCCTACAATGAGCAGTTCTTC
CDR3aa: CASSLPSGAYNEQFF

v_gene: TRBV5-6
j_gene: TRBJ2-2
d_gene: NA
abundance: NA
CDR3nt: TGTGCCAGCAATAGGAACACCGGGGAGCTGTTTTTT
CDR3aa: CASNRNTGELFF

v_gene: TRBV19
j_gene: TRBJ1-5
d_gene: NA
abundance: NA
CDR3nt: TGTGCCAGTAGTATGGTCGGCGGGTACGGCAATCAGCCCCAGCATTTT
CDR3aa: CASSMVGGYGNQPQHF

v_gene: TRBV4-3
j_gene: TRBJ2-2
d_gene: NA
abundance: NA
CDR3nt: TGCGCCAGCAGCCCCCGTCCGATCTCGCCACGCGACACCGGGGAGCTGTTTTTT
CDR3aa: CASSPRPISPRDTGELFF

v_gene: TRBV18
j_gene: TRBJ1-2
d_gene: TRBD1
abundance: NA
CDR3nt: TGTGCCAGCTCACCGGGCCCCGACAGGGAGAACTATGGCTACACCTTC
CDR3aa: CASSPGPDRENYGYTF

v_gene: TRBV5-4
j_gene: TRBJ2-1
d_gene: TRBD1
abundance: NA
CDR3nt: TGTGCCAGCAGCTTGCCAGGGGGCAGAGGTGAGCAGTTCTTC
CDR3aa: CASSLPGGRGEQFF

v_gene: TRBV5-5
j_gene: TRBJ2-5
d_gene: NA
abundance: NA
CDR3nt: TGTGCCAGCAGCCCCCCACGTCAGGAGACCCAGTACTTC
CDR3aa: CASSPPRQETQYF